The rows below give T cell receptor beta chains drawn from one sample of a study of long-term antiretroviral therapy in people with HIV. Sequencing was performed with immunoSEQ multiplex PCR; in TCRdb, only in-frame clones are kept and a portion is missing. The sample includes about 25,000 clones, approximately 86% of them seen just once. Specimen: unsorted PBMCs, collected 1.9 years after starting antiretroviral therapy. All receptors derive from a woman aged 25 to 39 with HIV. CDR3s include the opening cysteine and the closing phenylalanine or tryptophan. D genes are given only for firm matches. Part of the rows lack a size; the others show once, few, many or a class for expanded clones.

D	size	J	V	CDR3	DNA
-	-	TRBJ1-2	TRBV2	CASTRLTGNGYTF	TGTGCCAGCACGAGATTAACAGGGAACGGCTACACCTTC
-	-	TRBJ1-5	TRBV23-1	CASILGGLVENQPQHF	TGCGCCAGCATCCTTGGGGGACTTGTGGAAAATCAGCCCCAGCATTTT
TRBD2	-	TRBJ2-7	TRBV2	CANQVGGEAYEQYF	TGTGCCAACCAAGTGGGGGGGGAAGCCTACGAGCAGTACTTC
-	-	TRBJ1-1	TRBV5-5	CASSQSGTPNTEAFF	TGTGCCAGCAGCCAAAGCGGGACACCGAACACTGAAGCTTTCTTT
TRBD1	-	TRBJ2-5	TRBV5-1	CASSLVGQGEETQYF	TGCGCCAGCAGCTTGGTTGGACAGGGGGAAGAGACCCAGTACTTC
-	medium-sized	TRBJ1-5	TRBV2	CASKRGDGGQPQHF	TGTGCCAGCAAAAGGGGAGACGGCGGGCAGCCCCAGCATTTT
TRBD1	-	TRBJ1-2	TRBV19	CASSYMGTGAPKYGYTF	TGTGCCAGTAGTTACATGGGGACAGGCGCCCCGAAATATGGCTACACCTTC
-	-	TRBJ2-1	TRBV7-6	CASSLLYRGARYNEQFF	TGTGCCAGCAGCCTCCTCTACCGGGGGGCGAGGTACAATGAGCAGTTCTTC
-	-	TRBJ2-5	TRBV7-3	CASSLTRGRGETQYF	TGTGCCAGCAGCTTAACGAGGGGGAGGGGAGAGACCCAGTACTTC
-	-	TRBJ2-3	TRBV10-3	CAIGEEIRYTDTQYF	TGTGCCATCGGGGAGGAGATCCGATACACAGATACGCAGTATTTT
-	once	TRBJ1-2	TRBV11-2	CASAAEAGYGYTF	TGTGCCAGCGCCGCGGAGGCAGGCTATGGCTACACCTTC
-	few	TRBJ1-6	TRBV5-1	CASRWEGANSPLHF	TGCGCCAGCAGGTGGGAGGGTGCCAATTCACCCCTCCACTTT
-	-	TRBJ2-1	TRBV5-5	CASDPPGNEQFF	TGTGCCAGCGATCCCCCTGGCAATGAGCAGTTCTTC
-	once	TRBJ2-1	TRBV6-4	CASSDSRRYNEQFF	TGTGCCAGCAGTGACTCGAGGCGCTACAATGAGCAGTTCTTC
TRBD1	-	TRBJ1-2	TRBV19	CASNEKGASYGYTF	TGTGCCAGTAATGAGAAGGGGGCTTCCTATGGCTACACCTTC
-	-	TRBJ1-1	TRBV5-1	CASSSQDPNTEAFF	TGCGCCAGCAGCTCCCAGGACCCGAACACTGAAGCTTTCTTT
TRBD1	-	TRBJ2-1	TRBV5-6	CASSWGTVNEQFF	TGTGCCAGCAGCTGGGGGACAGTTAATGAGCAGTTCTTC
-	-	TRBJ1-2	TRBV19	CASTIFEVAYGYTF	TGTGCCAGTACCATTTTTGAGGTAGCCTATGGCTACACCTTC
-	-	TRBJ1-4	TRBV19	CASRDGPITRGELFF	TGTGCCAGTCGAGACGGCCCCATAACCCGAGGGGAACTGTTTTTT
TRBD2	-	TRBJ2-3	TRBV7-8	CASSFVRAGLAGARTDTQYF	TGTGCCAGCAGCTTCGTAAGAGCGGGACTAGCGGGGGCCCGCACAGATACGCAGTATTTT
-	-	TRBJ2-7	TRBV6-5	CASSYSPESEQYF	TGTGCCAGCAGTTACTCACCCGAGTCCGAGCAGTACTTC
TRBD1	-	TRBJ1-2	TRBV6-5	CASSYSETGGTGYTF	TGTGCCAGCAGTTACTCCGAAACAGGGGGTACAGGCTACACCTTC
TRBD1	-	TRBJ2-7	TRBV6-5	CASRPLRDRGFEQYF	TGTGCCAGCAGGCCCCTACGGGACAGGGGTTTCGAGCAGTACTTC
-	-	TRBJ1-2	TRBV6-1	CASSDQSPKDANYGYTF	TGTGCCAGCAGTGATCAATCCCCGAAAGACGCTAACTATGGCTACACCTTC
TRBD1	-	TRBJ1-4	TRBV6-1	CASSRGQSYEKLFF	TGTGCCAGCAGCCGGGGACAGTCATATGAAAAACTGTTTTTT
TRBD1	once	TRBJ1-2	TRBV9	CASSVETGGSYGYTF	TGTGCCAGCAGCGTAGAGACAGGGGGCAGCTATGGCTACACCTTC
-	-	TRBJ1-5	TRBV4-1	CASSLDTNQPQHF	TGCGCCAGCAGCCTCGACACCAATCAGCCCCAGCATTTT
TRBD1	-	TRBJ1-1	TRBV2	CASIPDRVTEAFF	TGTGCCAGCATCCCGGACAGGGTGACTGAAGCTTTCTTT
TRBD1	-	TRBJ2-7	TRBV19	CASSAGTGYSYEQYF	TGTGCCAGTAGTGCCGGGACAGGGTACTCCTACGAGCAGTACTTC
-	-	TRBJ2-5	TRBV11-3	CASSLYSRETQYF	TGTGCCAGCAGCTTATACAGTAGAGAGACCCAGTACTTC
-	-	TRBJ2-5	TRBV7-3	CASSPPSSRWETQYF	TGTGCCAGCAGCCCTCCCTCGAGCCGGTGGGAGACCCAGTACTTC
-	-	TRBJ1-3	TRBV6-1	CASSEQIKTGNTIYF	TGTGCCAGCAGTGAACAGATTAAAACTGGAAACACCATATATTTT
TRBD1	-	TRBJ1-1	TRBV18	CASSRQGAIGTEAFF	TGTGCCAGCTCGAGACAGGGGGCAATAGGCACTGAAGCTTTCTTT
TRBD1	few	TRBJ1-6	TRBV5-1	CASSRTGADGVNSPLHF	TGCGCCAGCAGCCGGACAGGGGCCGATGGGGTGAATTCACCCCTCCACTTT
TRBD1	-	TRBJ1-2	TRBV15	CATSKIFRGRDYGYTF	TGTGCCACCAGCAAAATCTTCAGGGGGCGAGACTATGGCTACACCTTC
-	-	TRBJ1-2	TRBV19	CASSPEGGSGGYTF	TGTGCCAGTAGTCCGGAGGGTGGATCGGGCGGCTACACCTTC
-	once	TRBJ2-3	TRBV5-6	CASSPGVGPLTDTQYF	TGTGCCAGCAGCCCTGGGGTAGGTCCCCTCACAGATACGCAGTATTTT
TRBD1	-	TRBJ1-6	TRBV6-6	CASSPEGQKNSPLHF	TGTGCCAGCAGTCCCGAGGGACAGAAAAATTCACCCCTCCACTTT
-	-	TRBJ1-1	TRBV6-5	CASSQNKGTEAFF	TGTGCCAGCAGCCAGAATAAGGGCACTGAAGCTTTCTTT
-	-	TRBJ1-3	TRBV5-4	CASSPPLGNTIYF	TGTGCCAGCAGCCCTCCTCTAGGAAACACCATATATTTT